This entry is about one TCR beta chain. Assay: immunoSEQ multiplex PCR; the TCRdb copy retains only in-frame clones and omits some. The table has 150,000 to 200,000 clones, about 94% seen once; the top ten hold about 9.3%. The record originates from a study of control samples from healthy donors and cancer patients. The V end was cut by 4 bases, the J end by 2 bases, with 21 bases between. The CDR3 loop spans 18 amino acids. The germline CDR1 and CDR2 sequences are SGHAT and FQNNGV. The chain links TRBV11-2 to TRBJ1-5; possibly TRBD1 for D (5 bases). Source material: blood. The source of this sequence is a woman between 40 and 50 years old in good health. The CDR3 region is CASSSQPQALGGNQPQHF. The CDR3 DNA reads TGTGCCAGCAGCTCGCAGCCTCAGGCCCTAGGGGGCAATCAGCCCCAGCATTTT. The full variable domain, completed using reference TRBV11-2 and TRBJ1-5, is EAGVAQSPRYKIIEKRQSVAFWCNPISGHATLYWYQQILGQGPKLLIQFQNNGVVDDSQLPKDRFSAERLKGVDSTLKIQPAKLEDSAVYLCASSSQPQALGGNQPQHFGDGTRLSIL.